The clone carrying this TCR beta chain was counted at least ten times. Its antigen remains unidentified. The making of cDNA relied on 5'RACE with 10-nucleotide random UMIs. Every sequencing run drew on 15-18 subjects and yielded over 200 million TCR-beta sequences. TCRdb recomputed calls from the 5' RACE reads with MiXCR, one row per CDR3 protein. There are some 66,000 distinct CDR3 sequences in the sample; 4.5% occur only once, and under 7.5% lies in the top ten. These data belong to a study of neurological immune-mediated disorders. Stored at -80 C, 2 million PBMCs were the source of the unsorted libraries. Points from the study as a whole: According to phylogenetic grouping, one related-CDR3 cluster, a possible signature, contained the repertoires of 18 of 34 multiple sclerosis patients.

The V gene lost 5 bases and the J gene lost 5 bases, with 12 bases spanning the gap. The CDR3 covers 13 residues. Germline loops: CDR1 MNHEY, CDR2 SVGAGI. The chain has TRBV6-5 and TRBJ1-2; TRBD1 is a possible D gene (5 bases). Material for sequencing was PBMCs. This TCR came from a man in his thirties or forties with multiple sclerosis. CDR3 loop: CASSGDGRYGYTF. The CDR3 DNA follows: TGTGCCAGCAGTGGGGACGGACGTTATGGCTACACCTTC.